A selection of T cell receptor beta chains follows, all from one sample in a study of T cells in Graves' hyperthyroidism and ophthalmopathy. TCRdb used MiXCR to reprocess the multiplex PCR reads, holding one entry per CDR3 protein. Of a few hundred thousand distinct CDR3 sequences in the sample, approximately 15% were seen once. Sample: blood. These receptors originate from a woman between 25 and 40 years old with Graves' hyperthyroidism. The CDR3 runs from the conserved cysteine through the conserved F or W. The D gene is left open where the match is weak. Clone size appears in some rows only: once, few, many, or a class for an expanded clone.

>TRBV7-9|few|TRBJ2-3|-
TGTGCCAGCAGCTCCCGACAGGCGCGGGTTCCTATCACAGATACGCAGTATTTT
CASSSRQARVPITDTQYF
>TRBV29-1|many|TRBJ2-7|-
TGCAGCGTTGCGACAGAATACGAGCAGTACTTC
CSVATEYEQYF
>TRBV9|-|TRBJ2-1|-
TGTGCCAGCAGCGTAGACACGGCCCTGACATATGAGCAGTTCTTC
CASSVDTALTYEQFF
>TRBV20-1|-|TRBJ1-6|TRBD1
TGCAGTGCTAGAGATTCCCTACCCGGGACAGCCTCACCCCTCCACTTT
CSARDSLPGTASPLHF
>TRBV5-1|many|TRBJ1-1|TRBD1
TGCGCCAGCAGCTTGGTAACAGACAGGGGGAACACTGAAGCTTTCTTT
CASSLVTDRGNTEAFF
>TRBV2|many|TRBJ1-2|-
TGTGCCAGCATTCGGATCAACTATGGCTACACCTTC
CASIRINYGYTF
>TRBV5-1|-|TRBJ2-1|TRBD2
TGCGCCAGCAGCCAAGGTCCCAGCGGGGACTACAATGAGCAGTTCTTC
CASSQGPSGDYNEQFF
>TRBV19|few|TRBJ2-3|TRBD2
TGTGCCAGTAGTATCCAACCTCTATTCCCTAGCGGGGCTAGCACAGATACGCAGTATTTT
CASSIQPLFPSGASTDTQYF
>TRBV18|many|TRBJ1-1|-
TGTGCCAGCTCACCCCCCCCCGGGGGGACTGAAGCTTTCTTT
CASSPPPGGTEAFF
>TRBV30|-|TRBJ1-2|-
TGTGCCTGGAGTCGACATCCTTCTAACTATGGCTACACCTTC
CAWSRHPSNYGYTF
>TRBV20-1|few|TRBJ2-3|-
TGCAGTGCTAGAGATCTGGGGGGCCGCGCAGATACGCAGTATTTT
CSARDLGGRADTQYF
>TRBV20-1|many|TRBJ2-4|TRBD2
TGCAGTGCTAGAGATGTGAGACTAGCGGGGTTAGCCAAAAACATTCAGTACTTC
CSARDVRLAGLAKNIQYF
>TRBV29-1|few|TRBJ2-2|-
TGCAGCGTTAAACAGGACACCGGGGAGCTGTTTTTT
CSVKQDTGELFF
>TRBV18|many|TRBJ1-2|TRBD1
TGTGCCAGCTCAGGGACAGCCAGCTATGGCTACACCTTC
CASSGTASYGYTF
>TRBV5-1|many|TRBJ2-1|-
TGCGCCAGCAGCCTGGACAGACTTGAGCAGTTCTTC
CASSLDRLEQFF
>TRBV27|many|TRBJ2-7|-
TGTGCCAGCAGTTTAGCCCCGGACACCAGATCCTACGAGCAGTACTTC
CASSLAPDTRSYEQYF
>TRBV5-5|few|TRBJ2-7|-
TGTGCCAGCAGCTTGTTTTCAGGGGCAGGTTACGAGCAGTACTTC
CASSLFSGAGYEQYF
>TRBV12-3/TRBV12-4|many|TRBJ2-5|TRBD2
TGTGCCAGCAGTTCCGGACTAGCGGGAGATTTTGGGGAGACCCAGTACTTC
CASSSGLAGDFGETQYF
>TRBV3-1|few|TRBJ1-1|-
TGTGCCAGCAGCCAATCCCCGAGCGAGGGGTCCACTGAAGCTTTCTTT
CASSQSPSEGSTEAFF
>TRBV20-1|many|TRBJ2-3|-
TGCAGTGCGACGGCCTTAACTCGCACAGATACGCAGTATTTT
CSATALTRTDTQYF
>TRBV11-2|-|TRBJ2-7|-
TGTGCCAGCAGCTTAGACAGGGGTGTCTACGAGCAGTACTTC
CASSLDRGVYEQYF
>TRBV27|many|TRBJ2-7|TRBD2
TGTGCCAGCAGTTTGGCGGGAGAGGCTTACGAGCAGTACTTC
CASSLAGEAYEQYF
>TRBV27|many|TRBJ2-2|TRBD1
TGTGCCAGCAGTTCTGGCTCGACAGGGAGCACCGGGGAGCTGTTTTTT
CASSSGSTGSTGELFF
>TRBV28|many|TRBJ2-5|-
TGTGCCAGCAGTTTTGACACCCAAGAGACCCAGTACTTC
CASSFDTQETQYF
>TRBV6-1|-|TRBJ2-3|TRBD1
TGTGCCAGCAGTAGACACACCGGGACAGCGAGCACAGATACGCAGTATTTT
CASSRHTGTASTDTQYF
>TRBV6-1|-|TRBJ2-7|TRBD2
TGTGCCAGCATGTCACGGGAGGTTCCCGTTGGGGGGCAGTACTTC
CASMSREVPVGGQYF
>TRBV20-1|many|TRBJ2-7|-
TGCAGTGCTCAGACAGGCTCCTACGAGCAGTACTTC
CSAQTGSYEQYF